Presented here are 28 T cell receptor beta chains from one specimen sequenced in a study of identical twins. TCRdb processed the 5' RACE reads anew with MiXCR; each CDR3 protein has one entry. The repertoire holds 400,000 to 500,000 distinct CDR3 sequences, with roughly 20% as singletons. The specimen was naive T cells sorted from blood. Receptors originate from a man in his forties or fifties in good health.

The V and J genes are TRBV11-2 and TRBJ2-5; D uncertain. Trimming removed 1 base from V and 7 bases from J, with 16 bases in between. There are 15 residues in the CDR3. Germline V gene data show CDR1 as SGHAT and CDR2 as FQNNGV. CDR3 in DNA: TGTGCCAGCAGCTTAGTAGCTAGTCGGCGTGTGACCCAGTACTTC. This encodes CASSLVASRRVTQYF. The full variable domain, its missing parts supplied by reference TRBV11-2 and TRBJ2-5, is EAGVAQSPRYKIIEKRQSVAFWCNPISGHATLYWYQQILGQGPKLLIQFQNNGVVDDSQLPKDRFSAERLKGVDSTLKIQPAKLEDSAVYLCASSLVASRRVTQYFGPGTRLLVL.

The chain joins TRBV20-1 to TRBJ2-5; maybe TRBD2 (6 bases). Germline V gene data show CDR1 as DFQATT and CDR2 as SNEGSKA (reference sequence). This CDR3 has 16 residues. Trimming removed 1 base at V and 2 bases at J, with 17 bases between. The CDR3 reads CSARGLLPGGQETQYF. CDR3 DNA: TGCAGTGCTAGAGGGCTCCTCCCTGGGGGGCAAGAGACCCAGTACTTC.

This chain joins TRBV12-3 or TRBV12-4 and TRBJ2-2; 10 positions agree with TRBD2. This CDR3 has 15 amino acids. V was clipped by 4 bases and J by 7 bases; unmatched bases: 6. Written as DNA, the CDR3 is TGTGCCAGCAGTTGGAAAGCGGGGGGGATCGGGGAGCTGTTTTTT. Translation gives CASSWKAGGIGELFF.

Concerning this clonotype itself: Since a much larger clone is just one base distant, this may be a read error. V usage is TRBV9 and J usage is TRBJ2-1, with a tentative D call TRBD2 (5 bases). The ends were cut back, 0 bases at V and 4 bases at J, with 11 bases in the middle. The CDR3 extends over 15 amino acids. Germline V gives CDR1 SGDLS, CDR2 YYNGEE. The CDR3 DNA sequence: TGTGCCAGCAGCGTAGCTCCTAGCAGTTACAATGAGCAGTTCTTC. This codes for CASSVAPSSYNEQFF.

This clonotype was seen more than once but under ten times. The CDR3 region has the DNA TGTGCCAGCAAGGGCAGGCATTATAGCAATCAGCCCCAGCATTTT. This encodes CASKGRHYSNQPQHF. The V and J genes are TRBV6-1 and TRBJ1-5; unclear D gene. From germline, CDR1 is MNHNS and CDR2 SASEGT. The V gene lost 7 bases and the J gene lost 0 bases, with 13 bases spanning the gap. The CDR3 length is 15 residues.

Remarks on this clonotype: A much larger clone sits a single nucleotide away, making a read error possible. The chain has TRBV3-1 and TRBJ1-5; no clear D. CDR3 length: 12 residues. The V end lost 1 base, the J end lost 4 bases, and 2 bases lay between the germline ends. Germline CDR1 is LGHDT and CDR2 is YNNKEL (reference sequence). CDR3 nucleotide sequence: TGTGCCAGCAGCCAAGTGAATCAGCCCCAGCATTTT. Translation: CASSQVNQPQHF.

This clonotype came up many times. As DNA, the CDR3 is TGTGCCAGCAGCGTAGAAGTGGGGGATGAGCAGTTCTTC. Its translation is CASSVEVGDEQFF. This sequence joins TRBV9 and TRBJ2-1; the D call may be TRBD1 or TRBD2 (5 bases each). The CDR3 sequence is 13 residues long. The germline gives CDR1 SGDLS, CDR2 YYNGEE. The V gene lost 0 bases and the J gene lost 8 bases, with 9 bases spanning the gap.

This clonotype was seen a few times. This sequence joins TRBV27 and TRBJ2-1; TRBD1 agrees at 8 bases. J was trimmed by 13 bases and V by 6 bases; bases with no gene match: 11. The CDR3 has 13 amino acids. The germline V gene has CDR1 MNHEY and CDR2 SMNVEV (reference sequence). Here the CDR3 DNA reads TGTGCCAGCAGGGACAGGGAAGGGACTTTCCAGTTCTTC. Translated: CASRDREGTFQFF.

V and J are TRBV4-1 and TRBJ2-1; no firm D call. The germline gives CDR1 MGHRA, CDR2 YSYEKL. Trimming stripped 1 base from V and 4 bases from J, with 11 bases between. There are 15 residues in the CDR3. The CDR3 DNA is TGCGCCAGCAGCCAAGGAGTGAATCCGTACAATGAGCAGTTCTTC. This gives the protein CASSQGVNPYNEQFF.

There are a few counts of this clonotype. V and J are TRBV4-2 and TRBJ1-4, with 8 positions matching TRBD1. The CDR3 extends over 15 amino acids. V gave up 3 bases and J gave up 8 bases; unmatched junction bases: 8. Germline V lookup: CDR1 LGHNA, CDR2 YNFKEQ. In DNA, the CDR3 is TGTGCCAGCAGCCAGGGCCCAGGGGGCAGGGAAAAACTGTTTTTT. Encoded protein: CASSQGPGGREKLFF.

The gene calls are TRBV5-1 and TRBJ2-6, with a tentative D call TRBD1 (5 bases). Between the trimmed V and J ends, which lost 2 bases and 4 bases, there was a span of 10 bases. The CDR3 length is 15 residues. Germline V gene lookup returns CDR1 SGHRS and CDR2 YFSETQ. The CDR3 loop is CASSFLQGGANVLTF. The CDR3 nucleotides read TGCGCCAGCAGCTTTTTGCAGGGCGGGGCCAACGTCCTGACTTTC.

This clonotype has just a few counts. This chain joins TRBV28 and TRBJ2-7; unclear D gene. The germline CDR1 and CDR2 sequences are MDHEN and SYDVKM. This CDR3 spans 12 amino acids. V gave up 5 bases and J gave up 3 bases, with 8 bases separating them. The CDR3 protein is CASSGRLYEQYF. CDR3 in DNA: TGTGCCAGCAGTGGGCGTCTCTACGAGCAGTACTTC.

V usage is TRBV7-3 and J usage is TRBJ2-1; TRBD2 aligns across 13 bases. The ends lost 2 bases at V and 7 bases at J; junction bases unmatched: 8. Germline CDR1 is SGHTA and CDR2 is FQGTGA. The CDR3 loop spans 17 amino acids. Written as DNA, the CDR3 is TGTGCCAGCAGCTTAGGGGGACTAGCGGGAAATGTAAATGAGCAGTTCTTC. It is translated as CASSLGGLAGNVNEQFF.

In its sample, this clonotype was seen many times. V is TRBV9 and J is TRBJ1-2; D remains ambiguous. Between the trimmed V and J ends, which lost 0 bases and 4 bases, there was a span of 4 bases. The CDR3 runs to 12 residues. Germline V gene data show CDR1 as SGDLS and CDR2 as YYNGEE. The CDR3 is CASSVGGYGYTF. CDR3 DNA sequence: TGTGCCAGCAGCGTAGGCGGCTATGGCTACACCTTC.

This clonotype showed up many times. The chain carries TRBV4-1 and TRBJ1-4; D gene uncertain. This CDR3 spans 15 amino acids. Germline CDR1 is MGHRA and CDR2 is YSYEKL. V was pared by 4 bases and J by 7 bases, with 16 bases between. The CDR3: CASSPGAPRGEKLFF. The DNA for the CDR3 is TGCGCCAGCAGCCCGGGTGCACCTCGCGGTGAAAAACTGTTTTTT.

This clonotype was seen ten or more times. The rearrangement links TRBV20-1 to TRBJ1-1, with 9 bases aligning to TRBD1. This CDR3 region has 14 residues. J was trimmed by 5 bases and V by 0 bases; bases with no gene match: 4. In germline, CDR1 is DFQATT, CDR2 SNEGSKA (reference sequence). The CDR3 loop reads CSARDGTGRTEAFF. The CDR3 nucleotides are TGCAGTGCTAGAGATGGGACAGGGCGTACTGAAGCTTTCTTT.

This clonotype has a handful of counts. The chain carries TRBV28 and TRBJ1-1; D uncertain. This CDR3 has 11 amino acids. Germline assignment: CDR1 MDHEN and CDR2 SYDVKM. The V end was cut by 10 bases, the J end by 0 bases, with 6 bases between. CDR3 amino acids: CATSLNTEAFF. Here the CDR3 DNA reads TGTGCCACCAGCCTGAACACTGAAGCTTTCTTT.

This clonotype has at least ten counts. This CDR3 reads CASSLGGRVNTGELFF. DNA of the CDR3: TGCGCCAGCAGCTTGGGCGGGAGAGTGAACACCGGGGAGCTGTTTTTT. The chain carries TRBV5-1 and TRBJ2-2; 7 bases are shared with TRBD2. There are 16 residues in the CDR3. V was pared by 0 bases and J by 1 base, with 3 bases of the junction left unmatched. Per the germline V gene, CDR1 is SGHRS and CDR2 is YFSETQ.

This clonotype was detected only once. This sequence joins TRBV19 and TRBJ1-5; D is uncertain. Trimming cost V 5 bases and J 3 bases, with 14 bases left between them. Germline V lookup: CDR1 LNHDA, CDR2 SQIVND (reference sequence). There are 15 residues in the CDR3. For the CDR3, the DNA is TGTGCCAGTAGTGCGCGTTACCGGGACAATCAGCCCCAGCATTTT. It encodes CASSARYRDNQPQHF.

The V gene is TRBV5-1, the J gene TRBJ2-1; perhaps TRBD1 as D (6 bases). The length of the CDR3 is 16 residues. The germline CDR1 and CDR2 sequences are SGHRS and YFSETQ. Trimming took off 1 base at V and 0 bases at J, with 11 bases between the two ends. Here the CDR3 DNA reads TGCGCCAGCAGCTTGATAGGGACAAGCTCCTACAATGAGCAGTTCTTC. This translates into CASSLIGTSSYNEQFF.

There are many counts of this clonotype. Here the CDR3 DNA reads TGTGCCAGCAGCCCAAAGACAGGGCTTAATGAAAAACTGTTTTTT. This codes for CASSPKTGLNEKLFF. The genes are TRBV12-3 or TRBV12-4 and TRBJ1-4; 7 bases fit TRBD1. The CDR3 is 15 amino acids. J gave up 4 bases and V 6 bases, and 8 bases lay outside the gene matches.

This chain uses TRBV5-1 with TRBJ2-1; 10 nucleotides agree with TRBD2. Germline-derived CDR1 and CDR2 are SGHRS and YFSETQ. The CDR3 runs to 14 residues. With 2 bases clipped from V and 7 bases from J, the junction kept 3 bases outside the gene matches. The CDR3 nucleotides read TGCGCCAGCAGCTTAGCGGGAGGGACGAATGAGCAGTTCTTC. This encodes CASSLAGGTNEQFF.

Ten or more counts support this clonotype. The gene calls are TRBV12-3 or TRBV12-4 and TRBJ2-6; D ambiguous. The CDR3 extends over 15 amino acids. Trimming removed 6 bases from V and 1 base from J, with 10 bases in between. The DNA of the CDR3 is TGTGCCAGCAGGTTACAAGCTTCTGGGGCCAACGTCCTGACTTTC. The encoded protein is CASRLQASGANVLTF.

The rearrangement uses TRBV12-3 or TRBV12-4 and TRBJ2-5; D uncertain. Trimming removed 4 bases from V and 4 bases from J, with 7 bases in between. CDR3 length equals 12 residues. CDR3 residues: CASSSAVETQYF. The CDR3 nucleotides read TGTGCCAGCAGTTCGGCGGTAGAGACCCAGTACTTC.

This clonotype has more than one count but fewer than ten. The chain recombines TRBV11-1 with TRBJ2-1; D tentatively fits TRBD1 or TRBD2 (5 bases each). Between the trimmed V and J ends, which lost 3 bases and 0 bases, there was a span of 21 bases. The germline gives CDR1 SGHAT, CDR2 FQDESV (reference sequence). The CDR3 has 19 residues. CDR3 nucleotides: TGTGCCAGCAGCTTTTCGCAGGGACGCATAACACCCTCCTACAATGAGCAGTTCTTC. Protein: CASSFSQGRITPSYNEQFF. The whole variable domain, remainder taken from reference TRBV11-1 and TRBJ2-1, is EAEVAQSPRYKITEKSQAVAFWCDPISGHATLYWYRQILGQGPELLVQFQDESVVDDSQLPKDRFSAERLKGVDSTLKIQPAELGDSAMYLCASSFSQGRITPSYNEQFFGPGTRLTVL.

In its sample, this clonotype was seen many times. The chain recombines TRBV29-1 with TRBJ2-7; D is undetermined. Trimming pared 6 bases from V and 2 bases from J, leaving 14 bases between. CDR3 length: 13 residues. Germline V gives CDR1 SQVTM, CDR2 ANQGSEA. The DNA of the CDR3 is TGCAGCGTCGCCTCCCGGGCCGCCTACGAGCAGTACTTC. Protein: CSVASRAAYEQYF.

This clonotype was seen at least ten times. The chain links TRBV5-1 to TRBJ1-2; maybe TRBD1 (5 bases). This CDR3 is 16 amino acids long. Germline CDR1 SGHRS, CDR2 YFSETQ. Trimming took 0 bases from V and 6 from J, leaving 18 bases between them. CDR3 sequence: CASSLDVGIGGNGYTF. CDR3 coding DNA: TGCGCCAGCAGCTTGGATGTGGGGATCGGGGGAAATGGCTACACCTTC.

The chain is built from TRBV18 and TRBJ2-3, with D perhaps being TRBD1 or TRBD2 (5 bases each). The CDR3 runs 15 residues. Germline V gene data show CDR1 as KGHSH and CDR2 as LQKENI. The V end lost 6 bases, the J end lost 0 bases, and 13 bases lay between the germline ends. Here the CDR3 reads CASSRRDPSTDTQYF. CDR3 DNA sequence: TGTGCCAGCTCCCGCCGGGACCCCAGCACAGATACGCAGTATTTT. Full variable domain (outside the CDR3, taken from reference TRBV18 and TRBJ2-3): NAGVMQNPRHLVRRRGQEARLRCSPMKGHSHVYWYRQLPEEGLKFMVYLQKENIIDESGMPKERFSAEFPKEGPSILRIQQVVRGDSAAYFCASSRRDPSTDTQYFGPGTRLTVL.